The clone carrying this T cell receptor beta chain was observed a handful of times. The participants were between roughly 18 and 89 years old and came from fewer than 25 US areas. Participants' own reports of clinical history determined their cohort assignment. The data are from a study of blood T cell repertoires in COVID-19. There are 16 residues in the CDR3. Germline CDR1 and CDR2: KGHDR and SFDVKD. V dropped 3 bases and J dropped 3; count of bases not matched to a gene: 3. Original handling: How many nucleated cells were present was estimated from reference gene primer amplification. The repertoire was sequenced with immunoSEQ multiplex PCR; TCRdb's copy has only in-frame clones and lacks some. The DNA gave D and trimming, while V, J and clone size come from that table. The profile shows 200,000 to 250,000 clones, around 86% of them singletons.

This rearrangement joins TRBV24-1 to TRBJ2-7; 14 nucleotides line up with TRBD2. The sample comprised PBMCs or T cells enriched from blood (not recorded which). The clonotype originates from a woman between 50 and 59 years old with acute COVID-19. The CDR3 DNA reads as TGTGCCACCAGTGATCCCGGACTAGCGGGAGGCTACGAGCAGTACTTC. This codes for CATSDPGLAGGYEQYF.